One and the same sample provided the 26 T cell receptor beta chains below, sequenced in a study of blood T cells in healthy people across ages. Combining a sample-barcoded 5' primer with a J-beta primer mix, a second PCR ran for roughly 6 to 11 cycles. TCRdb processed the 5' RACE reads anew with MiXCR; each CDR3 protein has one entry. The sample lists approximately 770,000 distinct CDR3 sequences; 58% were seen once. Sequencing used blood. Receptors were obtained from a man aged 25 to 40 in good health.

This clonotype was seen only a few times. J is TRBJ2-5 and V is TRBV7-2; no definite D call. With the DNA end fitting TRBJ2-7 better, the J assignment may be wrong. The CDR3 has 14 residues. Germline V gene data show CDR1 as SGHTA and CDR2 as FQGNSA. CDR3 sequence (DNA): TGTGCCAGCAGCTCCGGCCAGCGTCGTGCCGAGCAGTACTTC. Protein: CASSSGQRRAEQYF.

The V call is TRBV6-5, the J call TRBJ1-4, with D unresolved. CDR3 length: 14 residues. The V end lost 2 bases, the J end lost 1 base, and 5 bases lay between the germline ends. The germline CDR1 and CDR2 sequences are MNHEY and SVGAGI. The CDR3 is CASSYGRTNEKLFF. The CDR3 region has the DNA TGTGCCAGCAGTTACGGGAGAACTAATGAAAAACTGTTTTTT.

The chain recombines TRBV10-3 with TRBJ2-7, with 11 bases fitting TRBD1. The V gene end was trimmed by 4 bases and the J gene end by 2 bases; junction bases not matched to a gene: 10. This CDR3 is 17 amino acids long. The germline CDR1 and CDR2 sequences are ENHRY and SYGVKD. Written as DNA, the CDR3 is TGTGCCATCAGTGGGACAGGGGGCTTTGAAGATCCCTACGAGCAGTACTTC. Its translation: CAISGTGGFEDPYEQYF.

V and J are TRBV14 and TRBJ2-1; 8 bases agree with TRBD1. The CDR3 extends over 14 amino acids. The V gene's germline CDR1 is SGHDN and CDR2 FVKESK. Trimming took 0 bases from V and 9 from J; bases not matched to a gene: 4. This CDR3 reads CASSQDNRGAEQFF. The CDR3 DNA is TGTGCCAGCAGCCAAGATAACAGGGGGGCTGAGCAGTTCTTC.

The gene calls are TRBV29-1 and TRBJ2-1; no firm D call. This CDR3 has 15 amino acids. Germline CDR1 and CDR2: SQVTM and ANQGSEA. V was trimmed by 5 bases and J by 0 bases, leaving 14 bases between them. CDR3 bases: TGCAGCGTTATAAGGGTAATTGGCTCCTACAATGAGCAGTTCTTC. Its translation: CSVIRVIGSYNEQFF.

This chain uses TRBV20-1 with TRBJ2-1; D ambiguous. The CDR3 spans 15 residues. Germline V gives CDR1 DFQATT, CDR2 SNEGSKA (reference sequence). Trimming shortened V by 1 base and J by 0 bases, and 10 bases separated the two germline ends. CDR3 coding DNA: TGCAGTGCTAGAGCTCGACTTGGCTCCTACAATGAGCAGTTCTTC. Its protein product is CSARARLGSYNEQFF.

This sequence joins TRBV7-2 and TRBJ2-5; a weak D match, TRBD2 (6 bases). This CDR3 is built from 14 residues. Germline assignment: CDR1 SGHTA and CDR2 FQGNSA. V was cut by 3 bases and J by 5 bases, with 13 bases left in between. CDR3 sequence: CASSFDGTRETQYF. CDR3 nucleotides: TGTGCCAGCAGCTTTGACGGGACTCGCGAGACCCAGTACTTC.

The chain joins TRBV11-2 to TRBJ2-5, with D unclear. The J call could be wrong; TRBJ2-7 is a better fit for the DNA end. Germline values: CDR1 SGHAT, CDR2 FQNNGV. The CDR3 has 12 amino acids. The CDR3 spells CASSFSRAEQYF. Written as DNA, the CDR3 is TGTGCCAGCAGCTTCTCCCGCGCCGAGCAGTACTTC.

The chain has TRBV10-3 and TRBJ2-7, with D perhaps being TRBD1 or TRBD2 (6 bases each). The DNA end favors TRBJ2-5, so the J call may be wrong. Germline loops: CDR1 ENHRY, CDR2 SYGVKD. This CDR3 has 12 residues. In nucleotides, the CDR3 is TGTGCCGTCGGGGGCCTAAGGGAGACCCAGTACTTC. It specifies CAVGGLRETQYF.

This chain links TRBV28 with TRBJ2-7, with 8 bases lining up with TRBD2. V was pared by 6 bases and J by 3 bases, with 10 bases of the junction left unmatched. This CDR3 spans 15 amino acids. CDR1 is MDHEN and CDR2 is SYDVKM in the germline V gene. The CDR3 region is CASRYLRGASYEQYF. The CDR3 DNA follows: TGTGCCAGCAGATATTTGCGGGGGGCGAGCTACGAGCAGTACTTC.

Details on this clonotype: The junction departs from germline at one end; a sequencing error may be responsible. The V gene is TRBV7-2, the J gene TRBJ2-3; D ambiguous. Germline values: CDR1 SGHTA, CDR2 FQGNSA. The CDR3 is 13 amino acids. CDR3 nucleotide sequence: TGTGCCGGCAGCTTCTTCGGCACAGATACGCAGTATTTT. It is translated as CAGSFFGTDTQYF.

This chain joins TRBV6-2 or TRBV6-3 and TRBJ2-4; no firm D call. Germline V gene data show CDR1 as MNHEY and CDR2 as SVGEGT. The CDR3 sequence is 14 residues long. The V gene lost 2 bases and the J gene lost 1 base, with 6 bases spanning the gap. CDR3 residues: CASSYQAAKNIQYF. The CDR3 coding sequence is TGTGCCAGCAGTTACCAGGCTGCCAAAAACATTCAGTACTTC.

The rearrangement links TRBV7-2 to TRBJ2-3; TRBD2 matches 8 bases. This CDR3 is built from 12 residues. CDR1 is SGHTA, CDR2 FQGNSA, per germline. Trimming cost V 5 bases and J 7 bases; bases outside gene matches: 2. The CDR3 protein is CASSQRGNTQYF. CDR3 sequence (DNA): TGTGCCAGCAGCCAGCGGGGGAATACGCAGTATTTT.

V usage is TRBV24-1 and J usage is TRBJ2-4; D is possibly TRBD1 (6 bases). The DNA end lines up better with TRBJ2-7; the J call may be wrong. The CDR3 consists of 15 residues. Germline CDR1 is KGHDR and CDR2 is SFDVKD. The CDR3 DNA reads TGTGCCACCAGTGATCCCACCACAGGGTCCTACGAGCAGTACTTC. Protein product: CATSDPTTGSYEQYF.

This clonotype was seen a handful of times. This chain connects TRBV20-1 to TRBJ2-7, with TRBD1 as a possible D gene (5 bases). The CDR3 extends over 14 amino acids. V lost 6 bases and J lost 4, with 19 bases in between. Germline lookup yields CDR1 DFQATT and CDR2 SNEGSKA (reference sequence). CDR3 sequence (DNA): TGCAGTGCCCCAGACCGCAGGGTAGGATACGAGCAGTACTTC. Translated: CSAPDRRVGYEQYF.

This chain connects TRBV5-1 to TRBJ1-2; 8 positions match TRBD1. After removal of 4 bases from V and 4 bases from J, the junction contained 3 bases not matched to a gene. The CDR3 is made up of 13 amino acids. The germline gives CDR1 SGHRS, CDR2 YFSETQ. The CDR3 here is CASSVDRVYGYTF. The CDR3 coding sequence is TGCGCCAGCAGCGTGGACAGGGTCTATGGCTACACCTTC.

The V call is TRBV12-3 or TRBV12-4, the J call TRBJ1-4; D is undetermined. The CDR3 is made up of 13 amino acids. The V end was cut by 5 bases, the J end by 12 bases, with 16 bases between. The CDR3 loop is CASSVARSRELFF. The CDR3 DNA is TGTGCCAGCAGTGTTGCTCGATCTAGGGAACTGTTTTTT.

The chain has TRBV2 and TRBJ2-1, with D perhaps TRBD2 (6 bases). The CDR3 has 14 amino acids. The V gene lost 9 bases and the J gene lost 7 bases, with 19 bases spanning the gap. Germline assignment: CDR1 SNHLY and CDR2 FYNNEI. Here the CDR3 DNA reads TGTGCCAGGCAACTAGCTTATGACGGGAATGAGCAGTTCTTC. Its translation: CARQLAYDGNEQFF.

There are a few counts of this clonotype. CDR3 sequence: CASSLVADGLEETQYF. The CDR3 region has the DNA TGTGCCAGCAGCTTAGTAGCGGATGGGCTCGAAGAGACCCAGTACTTC. The rearrangement uses TRBV7-2 and TRBJ2-5; a weak D match, TRBD2 (6 bases). The CDR3 is 16 residues long. Germline CDR1 reads SGHTA; CDR2 reads FQGNSA. Trimming shortened V by 1 base and J by 3 bases, and 15 bases separated the two germline ends.

This chain links TRBV20-1 with TRBJ2-1; no clear D. CDR1 is DFQATT, CDR2 SNEGSKA, per germline (reference sequence). The CDR3 loop spans 13 amino acids. Trimming removed 2 bases from V and 8 bases from J, with 13 bases in between. This CDR3 is CSARTTKGYEQFF. CDR3 bases: TGCAGTGCTAGAACCACAAAGGGTTATGAGCAGTTCTTC.

The CDR3 nucleotides read TGTGCCAGCAGTCGACAGGGAGGGGGGACCCAGTACTTC. Translation gives CASSRQGGGTQYF. The chain links TRBV12-3 or TRBV12-4 to TRBJ2-5, with D perhaps TRBD1 or TRBD2 (7 bases each). The length of the CDR3 is 13 residues. V was pared by 5 bases and J by 7 bases, with 14 bases between.

The V call is TRBV7-6, the J call TRBJ1-2; weak D call: TRBD1 (6 bases). The CDR3 runs 14 residues. The V end was cut by 3 bases, the J end by 7 bases, with 15 bases between. Germline-derived CDR1 and CDR2 are SGHVS and FNYEAQ. CDR3 sequence (DNA): TGTGCCAGCAGCTTCCCTCTTGCAGGGGCTGGCTACACCTTC. It encodes CASSFPLAGAGYTF.

The gene calls are TRBV12-3 or TRBV12-4 and TRBJ1-5; D is unclear. The CDR3 extends over 13 amino acids. V gave up 7 bases and J gave up 6 bases, with 13 bases separating them. CDR3 DNA: TGTGCCAGCACATGGGGTTTTGGTCAGCCCCAGCATTTT. Amino acid sequence: CASTWGFGQPQHF.

This clonotype was found once. This chain connects TRBV20-1 to TRBJ2-5, with D unclear. Germline V lookup: CDR1 DFQATT, CDR2 SNEGSKA (reference sequence). The length of the CDR3 is 14 residues. Trimming removed 0 bases from V and 5 bases from J, with 13 bases in between. Written as DNA, the CDR3 is TGCAGTGCTAGAGAAGACGGGTTAAAGGAGACCCAGTACTTC. Translated, it gives CSAREDGLKETQYF.

The chain recombines TRBV7-9 with TRBJ2-5; D tentatively fits TRBD1 or TRBD2 (6 bases each). The CDR3 totals 15 residues. Germline V gene sequence: CDR1 SEHNR, CDR2 FQNEAQ (reference sequence). V lost 1 base, J lost 11 bases, and 20 bases lay in between. The CDR3 nucleotides read TGTGCCAGCAGCTTAGGGGGGGCCTCGTCCCACGTGCAGTACTTC. Encoded protein: CASSLGGASSHVQYF.

J is TRBJ1-2 and V is TRBV7-2, with D hard to call. This CDR3 region has 14 residues. Germline CDR1 SGHTA, CDR2 FQGNSA. Between the trimmed V and J ends, which lost 1 base and 8 bases, there was a span of 14 bases. The CDR3 DNA reads TGTGCCAGCAGCTTAGGCGTTTGGGAAGTCGGCTACACCTTC. Protein product: CASSLGVWEVGYTF.